This TCR beta chain is drawn from a study of regulatory T cells in long-lasting Graves disease (dated by TCRdb to the early 2020s). In terms of the full investigation: In the newly diagnosed Graves' disease group, patients had been taking antithyroid drugs for less than 3 months. Patients with persistent Graves' disease were compared with patients with newly diagnosed Graves' disease using TCR sequencing and RNA sequencing of peripheral blood. The study was conducted in China and was registered as a clinical trial. A total of about 33 samples underwent TCR sequencing, from roughly 13 patients with persistent Graves' disease and 20 or so patients with newly diagnosed Graves' disease.

This clonotype was counted ten times or more. The target of this receptor is not known. Base-call qualities are not available, and no considerably larger clone is one nucleotide away. In light of the paper, this sample's time point label describes: newly diagnosed GD, antithyroid drugs for less than 3 months. For both TCR sequencing and RNA sequencing, RNA was extracted from PBMCs in TRIzol. Graves' disease was diagnosed according to American Thyroid Association guidelines. Patients were recruited from an endocrinology department in Xi'an, China. Each patient gave approximately 10 milliliters of peripheral blood, collected in an EDTA anticoagulant tube. Ficoll Paque Plus density gradient separation was used to isolate PBMCs, and no further T cell sorting was done. RNA quality was checked with an Agilent 2100 Bioanalyzer and agarose gel, and concentration with a NanoDrop 2000. Library method: multiplex PCR. For sequencing, an Illumina HiSeq 4000 was employed. CDR3 regions were amplified by Arm-PCR with iRepertoire HTBI primers to construct TCR beta libraries. Before sequencing, the PCR products went through gel purification. The source study handled its data this way. Gene usage analysis of CDR3 amino acid clonotypes used the 62 TRBV and 11 to 15 TRBJ segments found across samples. Filtered high-quality paired reads were merged into contigs using COPE and FqMerger. Contigs were aligned with BLAST to IMGT TRBV, TRBD and TRBJ reference genes, and CDR3 was defined per IMGT. Highly expanded clones were defined as clonotypes with a frequency above 0.1%. Repertoire diversity was measured by Shannon entropy, and V-J evenness by the Gini coefficient. Clonotypes shared by more than one individual were considered public. Using fastp trimming at Q25 and MiXCR clonotype assembly, TCRdb reanalyzed the public sequencing data and kept in-frame beta chains. Under each unique CDR3 protein, matching rows form one entry showing the most common genes and DNA. The V and J calls, along with clone size, are taken from TCRdb and not from the paper's own processing. The sample data list about 320,000 distinct CDR3 sequences, and 15% to 20% of these were observed just once. The ten largest clones add up to about 39% of the sample.

Broader findings and caveats from the paper: Sequencing and analysis were limited to the TCR beta chain. Compared with newly diagnosed patients, patients with persistent Graves' disease had lower TCR Shannon entropy and fewer highly expanded clones, which suggests clonal expansion. Because the primary lesion, thyroid tissue, could not be accessed, the study looked at peripheral blood alone. The authors acknowledged the small sample size as a limitation that may reduce accuracy. A larger number of public clonotypes was shared among persistent patients (about 2,700) than among newly diagnosed patients (around 870).

Sequencing used peripheral blood mononuclear cells (PBMCs), obtained at new diagnosis, from a patient treated with antithyroid drugs. The sequence derives from a female donor with Graves disease.

The CDR3: CASSLTGLRNTEAFF. The nucleotides read TGTGCCAGCAGCCTTACAGGGTTGAGGAACACTGAAGCTTTCTTT. Recombination linked TRBV13 to TRBJ1-1, with TRBD1 perhaps the D gene, on 6 matching bases. A distance of 14 bases separates the germline ends of V and J, which lose 5 bases and 1 base respectively. Looking up the germline V gene (reference sequence) yields CDR1 PRHDT and CDR2 FYEKMQ. The CDR3, from cysteine to phenylalanine, totals 15 residues. The sequence is cut down to CDR3 DNA, 45 bases in frame from base 1.